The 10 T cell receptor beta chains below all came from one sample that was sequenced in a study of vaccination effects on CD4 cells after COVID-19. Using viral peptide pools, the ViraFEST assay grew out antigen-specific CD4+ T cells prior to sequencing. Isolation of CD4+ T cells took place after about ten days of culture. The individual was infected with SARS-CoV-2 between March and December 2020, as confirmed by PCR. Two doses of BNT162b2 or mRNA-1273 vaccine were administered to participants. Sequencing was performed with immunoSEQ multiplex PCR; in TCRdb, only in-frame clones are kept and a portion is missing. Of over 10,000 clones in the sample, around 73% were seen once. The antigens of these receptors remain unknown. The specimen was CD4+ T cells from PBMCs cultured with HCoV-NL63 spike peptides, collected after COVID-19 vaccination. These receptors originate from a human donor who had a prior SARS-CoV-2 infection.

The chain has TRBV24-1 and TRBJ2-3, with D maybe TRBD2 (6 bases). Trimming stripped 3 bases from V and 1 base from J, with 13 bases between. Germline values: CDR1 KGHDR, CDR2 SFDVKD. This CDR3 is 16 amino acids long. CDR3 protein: CATSDLASVGTDTQYF. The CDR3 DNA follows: TGTGCCACCAGTGATCTCGCTAGCGTGGGCACAGATACGCAGTATTTT.

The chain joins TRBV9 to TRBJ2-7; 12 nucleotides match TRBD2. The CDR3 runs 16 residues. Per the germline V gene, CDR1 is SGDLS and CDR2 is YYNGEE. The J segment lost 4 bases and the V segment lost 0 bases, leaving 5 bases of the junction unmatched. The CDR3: CASSVGMTSGSYEQYF. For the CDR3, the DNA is TGTGCCAGCAGCGTAGGCATGACTAGCGGGAGTTACGAGCAGTACTTC.

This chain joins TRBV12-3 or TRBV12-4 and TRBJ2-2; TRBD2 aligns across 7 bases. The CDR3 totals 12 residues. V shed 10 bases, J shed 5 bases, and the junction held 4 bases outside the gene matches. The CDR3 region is CATGGRTGELFF. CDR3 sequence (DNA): TGTGCCACCGGGGGGAGAACCGGGGAGCTGTTTTTT.

CDR3 in amino acids: CASSMGRRSNEQFF. The CDR3 DNA is TGTGCCAGTAGTATGGGCCGCAGGAGCAATGAGCAGTTCTTC. The chain joins TRBV19 to TRBJ2-1; D call uncertain. This CDR3 contains 14 residues. Trimming removed 3 bases at V and 6 bases at J, with 12 bases between. Germline values: CDR1 LNHDA, CDR2 SQIVND (reference sequence).

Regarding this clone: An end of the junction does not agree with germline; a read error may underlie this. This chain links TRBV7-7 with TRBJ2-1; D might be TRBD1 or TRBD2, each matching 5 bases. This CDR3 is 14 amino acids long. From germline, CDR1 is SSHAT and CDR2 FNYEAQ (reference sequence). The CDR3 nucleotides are TGTGCTAGCAGCTTAGGTGGGGGTTCGACAGAGCAGTTCTTC. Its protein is CASSLGGGSTEQFF.

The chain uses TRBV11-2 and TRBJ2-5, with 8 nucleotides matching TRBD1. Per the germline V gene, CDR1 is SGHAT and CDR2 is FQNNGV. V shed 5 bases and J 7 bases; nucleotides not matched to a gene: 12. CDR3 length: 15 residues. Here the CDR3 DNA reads TGTGCCAGCAGCGGACAGGGACAGACAATCGGGACCCAGTACTTC. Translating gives CASSGQGQTIGTQYF.

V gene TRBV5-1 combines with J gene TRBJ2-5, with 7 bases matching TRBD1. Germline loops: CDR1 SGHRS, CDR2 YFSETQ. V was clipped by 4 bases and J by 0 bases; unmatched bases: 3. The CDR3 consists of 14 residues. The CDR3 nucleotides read TGCGCCAGCAGCCACGGGACAGACCAAGAGACCCAGTACTTC. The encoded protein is CASSHGTDQETQYF.

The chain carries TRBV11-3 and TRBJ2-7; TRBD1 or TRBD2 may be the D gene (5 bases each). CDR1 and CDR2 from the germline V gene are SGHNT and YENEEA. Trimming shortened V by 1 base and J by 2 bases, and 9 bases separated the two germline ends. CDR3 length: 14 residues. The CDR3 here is CASSLGGAAYEQYF. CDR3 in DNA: TGTGCCAGCAGCTTAGGAGGGGCGGCCTACGAGCAGTACTTC.

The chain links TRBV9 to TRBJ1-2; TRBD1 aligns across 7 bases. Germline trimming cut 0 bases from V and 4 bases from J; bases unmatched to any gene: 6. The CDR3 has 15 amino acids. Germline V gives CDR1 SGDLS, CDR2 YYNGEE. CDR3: CASSVGRGGLYGYTF. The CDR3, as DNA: TGTGCCAGCAGCGTAGGTCGAGGGGGCCTCTATGGCTACACCTTC.

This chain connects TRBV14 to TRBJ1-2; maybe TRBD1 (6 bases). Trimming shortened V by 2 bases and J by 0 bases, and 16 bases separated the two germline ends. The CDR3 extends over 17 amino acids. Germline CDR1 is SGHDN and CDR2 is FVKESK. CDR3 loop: CASSQTGRPLPNYGYTF. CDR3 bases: TGTGCCAGCAGCCAAACAGGGCGTCCTCTTCCTAACTATGGCTACACCTTC. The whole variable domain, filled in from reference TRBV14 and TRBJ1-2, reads EAGVTQFPSHSVIEKGQTVTLRCDPISGHDNLYWYRRVMGKEIKFLLHFVKESKQDESGMPNNRFLAERTGGTYSTLKVQPAELEDSGVYFCASSQTGRPLPNYGYTFGSGTRLTVV.